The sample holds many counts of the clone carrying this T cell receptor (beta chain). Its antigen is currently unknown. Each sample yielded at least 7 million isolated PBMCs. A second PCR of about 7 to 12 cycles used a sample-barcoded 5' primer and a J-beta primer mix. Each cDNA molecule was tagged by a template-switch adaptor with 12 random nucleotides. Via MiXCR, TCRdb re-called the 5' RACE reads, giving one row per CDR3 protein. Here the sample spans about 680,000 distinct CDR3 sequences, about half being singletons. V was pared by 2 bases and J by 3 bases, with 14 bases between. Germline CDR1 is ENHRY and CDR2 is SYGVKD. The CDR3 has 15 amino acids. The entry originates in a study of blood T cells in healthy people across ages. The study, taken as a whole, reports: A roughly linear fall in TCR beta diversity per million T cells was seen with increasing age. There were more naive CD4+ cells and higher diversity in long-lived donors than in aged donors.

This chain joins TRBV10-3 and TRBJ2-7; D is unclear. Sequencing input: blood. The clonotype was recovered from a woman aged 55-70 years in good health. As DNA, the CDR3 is TGTGCCATCAGTGAGGAGGAACCATCGTACTACGAGCAGTACTTC. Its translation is CAISEEEPSYYEQYF.